This is a list of T cell receptor beta chains from one sample in a study of spatial heterogeneity in lung cancer. TCRdb re-called the 5' RACE reads through MiXCR, storing one row per CDR3 protein. The sample lists 20,000 to 25,000 distinct CDR3 sequences, approximately 4.4% occurring once. The specimen was PBMCs, collected at surgery. These receptors were collected from a male donor with early-stage non-small cell lung cancer. The CDR3 runs from the conserved cysteine through the conserved F or W. A D gene is named only where the DNA matches it firmly. Clone size appears in some rows only: once, few, many, or a class for an expanded clone.

>TRBJ2-1|-|TRBV10-3|-|14
TGTGCCATCAGTGAGTCCCCAGCGTGGAATGAGCAGTTCTTC
CAISESPAWNEQFF
>TRBJ2-6|-|TRBV9|many|15
TGTGCCAGCAGCCCCTCCCCCCCTGGGGCCAACGTCCTGACTTTC
CASSPSPPGANVLTF
>TRBJ2-5|TRBD2|TRBV7-6|many|16
TGTGCCAGCAGCTTACGTACTAGCGGGAGTCAAGAGACCCAGTACTTC
CASSLRTSGSQETQYF
>TRBJ2-5|-|TRBV19|many|13
TGTGCCAGTACAGGCCAGCGAGAAGAGACCCAGTACTTC
CASTGQREETQYF
>TRBJ1-3|-|TRBV9|large|14
TGTGCCAGCAGCGTGACTGACTCTGGAAACACCATATATTTT
CASSVTDSGNTIYF
>TRBJ2-3|TRBD2|TRBV24-1|many|16
TGTGCCACCAGTGATGTGGGACTAGCTAAAACAGATACGCAGTATTTT
CATSDVGLAKTDTQYF
>TRBJ2-1|TRBD2|TRBV5-1|many|15
TGCGCCAGCAGCTCTAGCGGCAGCTCCTACAATGAGCAGTTCTTC
CASSSSGSSYNEQFF
>TRBJ1-6|-|TRBV30|many|17
TGTGCCTGGAGTGTTTTCCTAGTGAGCTCCTATAATTCACCCCTCCACTTT
CAWSVFLVSSYNSPLHF
>TRBJ1-1|-|TRBV5-5|-|15
TGTGCCAGCAGCTTTTCACAGCTTCTGAACACTGAAGCTTTCTTT
CASSFSQLLNTEAFF
>TRBJ2-5|-|TRBV5-6|many|10
TGTGCCCGCCCGGAGGAGACCCAGTACTTC
CARPEETQYF
>TRBJ1-2|-|TRBV12-3/TRBV12-4|many|12
TGTGCCAGCAGTAGGGGGGAGAGAGGCTACACCTTC
CASSRGERGYTF
>TRBJ2-7|-|TRBV18|many|13
TGTGCCAGCTCACCAATCGGGACAAACGAGCAGTACTTC
CASSPIGTNEQYF
>TRBJ2-4|TRBD1|TRBV5-1|many|15
TGCGCCAGCAGCCCCAGGGGGCGAGGTGAAAACATTCAGTACTTC
CASSPRGRGENIQYF
>TRBJ2-3|-|TRBV5-4|many|12
TGTGCCAGCAGCTTGGAATGGGATACGCAGTATTTT
CASSLEWDTQYF
>TRBJ1-1|-|TRBV29-1|many|13
TGCAGCGTTACGCAGGGAAGGGACACTGAAGCTTTCTTT
CSVTQGRDTEAFF
>TRBJ1-3|-|TRBV7-2|many|15
TGTGCCAGCAGCTTACCCAGGGGAGGAGGAAACACCATATATTTT
CASSLPRGGGNTIYF
>TRBJ2-7|-|TRBV5-1|many|14
TGCGCCAGCAGCTTGGAGGGCAGGGACCACGAGCAGTACTTC
CASSLEGRDHEQYF
>TRBJ1-2|-|TRBV28|many|11
TGTGCCAGCAGTCCATCCTATGGCTACACCTTC
CASSPSYGYTF
>TRBJ1-1|-|TRBV6-4|many|13
TGTGCCAGCAGTGTGGCCCGTAACACTGAAGCTTTCTTT
CASSVARNTEAFF
>TRBJ1-5|-|TRBV5-6|many|13
TGTGCCAGCAGCGTAGGGTTGGGGCAGCCCCAGCATTTT
CASSVGLGQPQHF
>TRBJ2-3|TRBD1|TRBV11-2|-|16
TGTGCCAGCAGCGGACAGGGGCGCGAGGGCACAGATACGCAGTATTTT
CASSGQGREGTDTQYF
>TRBJ1-4|-|TRBV19|many|13
TGTGCCAGTAGGTCAGGGTCTAATGAAAAACTGTTTTTT
CASRSGSNEKLFF
>TRBJ2-3|-|TRBV28|few|15
TGTGCCAGCAGCTTGAAACAGGAGCTCACAGATACGCAGTATTTT
CASSLKQELTDTQYF
>TRBJ1-1|-|TRBV10-3|medium-sized|14
TGTGCCATCAGTGAGACAGGAATGAACACTGAAGCTTTCTTT
CAISETGMNTEAFF
>TRBJ2-3|-|TRBV7-2|many|13
TGTGCCAGCAGCTTAGACCTAGCCACCCTGCAGTATTTT
CASSLDLATLQYF
>TRBJ1-5|-|TRBV7-8|many|13
TGTGCCAGCAGCTTAGGCCTAATCGACCCCCAGCATTTT
CASSLGLIDPQHF
>TRBJ2-7|-|TRBV5-1|many|15
TGCGCCAGCAGCCCTTTTGGGGGACAAAACTACGAGCAGTACTTC
CASSPFGGQNYEQYF
>TRBJ2-7|TRBD1|TRBV7-3|many|16
TGTGCCAGCAGCCTTAATCCGGGACAGGGGGCCTACGAGCAGTACTTC
CASSLNPGQGAYEQYF
>TRBJ2-6|-|TRBV20-1|many|13
TGCAGTGCTAGTGCGAATGGGGCCAACGTCCTGACTTTC
CSASANGANVLTF
>TRBJ2-1|-|TRBV20-1|-|14
TGCAGTGCTAGAGAGCCTCAGGGGCACAATGAGCAGTTCTTC
CSAREPQGHNEQFF
>TRBJ2-4|-|TRBV12-3/TRBV12-4|many|18
TGTGCCAGCAGTTCAGACAGGAGGGGACTTCTAGCCAAAAACATTCAGTACTTC
CASSSDRRGLLAKNIQYF
>TRBJ1-1|-|TRBV18|many|15
TGTGCCAGCTCACCGGGGACCCGCCCGAACACTGAAGCTTTCTTT
CASSPGTRPNTEAFF
>TRBJ2-1|TRBD2|TRBV7-7|many|15
TGTGCTAGCAGCCCGGGACTAGCGGGAGTGGGGGAGCAGTTCTTC
CASSPGLAGVGEQFF
>TRBJ2-7|-|TRBV6-5|many|15
TGTGCCAGCAGTGGCCAGGGGGGGAGTAGGTACGAGCAGTACTTC
CASSGQGGSRYEQYF
>TRBJ2-3|TRBD2|TRBV11-2|many|16
TGTGCCAGCAGCTTTGAAGCGGGACTTGGCACAGATACGCAGTATTTT
CASSFEAGLGTDTQYF
>TRBJ1-4|-|TRBV9|-|17
TGTGCCAGCAGCGTAGGTGAGGGGCAGTGGGCTAATGAAAAACTGTTTTTT
CASSVGEGQWANEKLFF
>TRBJ1-5|-|TRBV30|few|13
TGTGCCTGGAGTACGGGAGTAGCTCAGCCCCAGCATTTT
CAWSTGVAQPQHF
>TRBJ2-1|TRBD2|TRBV27|-|17
TGTGCCAGCAGTCCCAATAGACTAGCGGGAGTGGTTAATGAGCAGTTCTTC
CASSPNRLAGVVNEQFF
>TRBJ1-1|TRBD1|TRBV5-1|medium-sized|15
TGCGCCAGCAGCTCCTACGGGGACAGGAACACTGAAGCTTTCTTT
CASSSYGDRNTEAFF
>TRBJ1-4|-|TRBV5-6|many|13
TGTGCCAGCAGCCCCGACGTTGGTGAAAAACTGTTTTTT
CASSPDVGEKLFF
>TRBJ1-2|-|TRBV15|-|16
TGTGCCACCAGCAGAGTAATGGGGGCTGCTAACTATGGCTACACCTTC
CATSRVMGAANYGYTF
>TRBJ1-1|-|TRBV5-6|many|14
TGTGCCAGCAGCGTTAACGCCCGATCCCTTGGAGCTTTCTTT
CASSVNARSLGAFF
>TRBJ2-2|-|TRBV11-2|many|14
TGTGCCAGCGTTTTGTGGGCGAACACCGGGGAGCTGTTTTTT
CASVLWANTGELFF
>TRBJ1-3|-|TRBV29-1|many|13
TGCAGCGTTACGGTGTCCTCTGGAAACACCATATATTTT
CSVTVSSGNTIYF
>TRBJ2-7|-|TRBV7-2|many|14
TGTGCCAGCAGCTTTCGGACTAAAACAAGGGAGCAGTACTTC
CASSFRTKTREQYF
>TRBJ2-4|-|TRBV12-3/TRBV12-4|many|13
TGTGCCAGCAGTTTAGGGTCGGGAAACATTCAGTACTTC
CASSLGSGNIQYF
>TRBJ2-1|-|TRBV18|many|17
TGTGCCAGCTCACCTCCAGGGATATGGGGGTCCTACAATGAGCAGTTCTTC
CASSPPGIWGSYNEQFF
>TRBJ1-5|TRBD1|TRBV7-2|many|15
TGTGCCAGCAGCGGTTCGGGACAGCCAAATCAGCCCCAGCATTTT
CASSGSGQPNQPQHF